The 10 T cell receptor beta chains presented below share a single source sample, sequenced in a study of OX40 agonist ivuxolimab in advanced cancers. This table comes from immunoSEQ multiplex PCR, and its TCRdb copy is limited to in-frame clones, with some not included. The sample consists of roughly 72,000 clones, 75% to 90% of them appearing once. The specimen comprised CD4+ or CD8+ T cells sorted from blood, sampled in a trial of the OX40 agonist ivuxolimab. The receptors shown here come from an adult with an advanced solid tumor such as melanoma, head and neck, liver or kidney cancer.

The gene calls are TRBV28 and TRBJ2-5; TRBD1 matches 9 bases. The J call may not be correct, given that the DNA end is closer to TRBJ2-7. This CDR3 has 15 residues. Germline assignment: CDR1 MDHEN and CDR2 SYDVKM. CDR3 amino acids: CASSFPGQGRYEQYF. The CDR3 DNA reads TGTGCCAGCAGTTTCCCTGGACAGGGGCGCTACGAGCAGTACTTC.

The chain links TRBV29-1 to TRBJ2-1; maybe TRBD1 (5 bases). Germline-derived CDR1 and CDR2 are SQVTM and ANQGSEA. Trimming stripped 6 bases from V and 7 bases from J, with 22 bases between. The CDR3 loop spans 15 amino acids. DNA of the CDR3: TGCAGCGTAAGGCAACCAGGGTTCGTCCAGAATGAGCAGTTCTTC. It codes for CSVRQPGFVQNEQFF.

The CDR3 region is CASSPKRGGETQYF. CDR3 DNA sequence: TGTGCCAGCTCACCGAAGAGGGGAGGCGAGACCCAGTACTTC. J is TRBJ2-5 and V is TRBV18, with D maybe TRBD2 (6 bases). The CDR3 is 14 residues long. CDR1 is KGHSH, CDR2 LQKENI, per germline. V was cut by 3 bases and J by 5 bases, with 13 bases left in between.

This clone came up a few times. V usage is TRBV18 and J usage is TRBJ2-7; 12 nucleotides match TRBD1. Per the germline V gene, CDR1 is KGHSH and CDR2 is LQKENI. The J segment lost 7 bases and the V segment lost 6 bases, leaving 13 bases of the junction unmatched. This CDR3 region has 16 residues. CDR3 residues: CASSVTPGTGGGEQYF. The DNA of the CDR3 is TGTGCCAGCTCTGTTACCCCCGGGACAGGGGGCGGGGAGCAGTACTTC.

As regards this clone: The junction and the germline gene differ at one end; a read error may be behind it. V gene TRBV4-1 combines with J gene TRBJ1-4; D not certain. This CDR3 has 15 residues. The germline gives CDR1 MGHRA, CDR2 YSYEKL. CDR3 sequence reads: CASSQEWQLNKKLFF. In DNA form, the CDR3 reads TGCGCCAGCAGCCAAGAATGGCAGCTTAATAAAAAACTGTTTTTT.

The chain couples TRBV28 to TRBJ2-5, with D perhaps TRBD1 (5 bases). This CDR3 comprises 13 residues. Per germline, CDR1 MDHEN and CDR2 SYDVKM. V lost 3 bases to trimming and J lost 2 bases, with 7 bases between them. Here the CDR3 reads CASSFGAQETQYF. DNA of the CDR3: TGTGCCAGCAGTTTTGGGGCTCAAGAGACCCAGTACTTC.

The CDR3 sequence is CASSLEGVSNQPQHF. CDR3 sequence (DNA): TGCGCCAGCAGCTTGGAGGGGGTTAGCAATCAGCCCCAGCATTTT. The V and J genes are TRBV5-1 and TRBJ1-5; D perhaps matches TRBD1 (6 bases). The CDR3 runs to 15 residues. Trimming stripped 0 bases from V and 0 bases from J, with 7 bases between. The V gene's germline CDR1 is SGHRS and CDR2 YFSETQ. Drawing the rest from reference TRBV5-1 and TRBJ1-5, the complete variable domain is KAGVTQTPRYLIKTRGQQVTLSCSPISGHRSVSWYQQTPGQGLQFLFEYFSETQRNKGNFPGRFSGRQFSNSRSEMNVSTLELGDSALYLCASSLEGVSNQPQHFGDGTRLSIL.

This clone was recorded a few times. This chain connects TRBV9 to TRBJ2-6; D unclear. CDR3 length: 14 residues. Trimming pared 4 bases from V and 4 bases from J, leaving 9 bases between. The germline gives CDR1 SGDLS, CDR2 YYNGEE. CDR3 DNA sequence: TGTGCCAGCAGCTCATTTAGGGGGGCCAACGTCCTGACTTTC. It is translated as CASSSFRGANVLTF. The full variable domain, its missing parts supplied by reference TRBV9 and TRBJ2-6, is DSGVTQTPKHLITATGQRVTLRCSPRSGDLSVYWYQQSLDQGLQFLIQYYNGEERAKGNILERFSAQQFPDLHSELNLSSLELGDSALYFCASSSFRGANVLTFGAGSRLTVL.

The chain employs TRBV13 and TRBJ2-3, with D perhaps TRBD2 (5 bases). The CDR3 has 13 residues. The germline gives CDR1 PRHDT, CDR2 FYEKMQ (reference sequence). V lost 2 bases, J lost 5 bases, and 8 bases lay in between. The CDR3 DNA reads TGTGCCAGCAGCTTAAAACGGGGAGATACGCAGTATTTT. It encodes CASSLKRGDTQYF.

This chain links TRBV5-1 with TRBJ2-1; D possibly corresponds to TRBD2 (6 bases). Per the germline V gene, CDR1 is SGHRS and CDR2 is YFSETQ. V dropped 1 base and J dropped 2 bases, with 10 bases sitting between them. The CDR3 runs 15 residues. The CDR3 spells CASSLTGVTYNEQFF. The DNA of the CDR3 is TGCGCCAGCAGCTTGACGGGAGTTACCTACAATGAGCAGTTCTTC.